This T cell receptor beta chain comes out of a study of OX40 agonist ivuxolimab in advanced cancers. Broader study findings: On average, a greater number of expanded clones characterised CD8+ T cells relative to CD4+.

Measured with immunoSEQ multiplex PCR; TCRdb has only the in-frame clones, and not every one. This sample carries tens of thousands of clones, about 81% of them seen once, and the ten largest clones take over 0.6%. In the case of this clone: Its antigen is still unknown.

This CDR3 spans 14 amino acids. Per germline, CDR1 MNHNS and CDR2 SASEGT. Trimming removed 3 bases at V and 4 bases at J, with 12 bases between. The clonotype comes from an adult with an advanced solid tumor such as melanoma, head and neck, liver or kidney cancer. The rearrangement links TRBV6-1 to TRBJ1-1, with D maybe TRBD1 (6 bases). This specimen consisted of CD4+ or CD8+ T cells sorted from blood, obtained in a trial of the OX40 agonist ivuxolimab. The CDR3 DNA reads as TGTGCCAGCAGTGAGACCGGGGGCTTCACTGAAGCTTTCTTT. It translates to CASSETGGFTEAFF.